This T cell receptor (beta chain) came from a study of response to subunit inactivated influenza vaccine. Whole-study results and caveats: Each seasonal flu vaccination may recruit only limited new T cells, authors suggested.

One entry per CDR3 protein, called by TCRdb with MiXCR from the RT-PCR reads. This table has 750,000 to 850,000 distinct CDR3 sequences, about 18% appearing once. In the case of this clonotype: Its antigen remains unidentified.

Specimen: PBMCs from blood, collected 5 days after vaccination. The sequence derives from a man in his fifties or sixties who received an inactivated influenza vaccine.

This chain's CDR3 is CASSLSAATYGYTF. As DNA, the CDR3 is TGCGCCAGCAGCTTGAGTGCAGCGACCTATGGCTACACCTTC. V is TRBV5-1 and J is TRBJ1-2; D is uncertain. Germline V gene sequence: CDR1 SGHRS, CDR2 YFSETQ. The CDR3 runs 14 residues. V was trimmed by 1 base and J by 4 bases, leaving 11 bases between them.